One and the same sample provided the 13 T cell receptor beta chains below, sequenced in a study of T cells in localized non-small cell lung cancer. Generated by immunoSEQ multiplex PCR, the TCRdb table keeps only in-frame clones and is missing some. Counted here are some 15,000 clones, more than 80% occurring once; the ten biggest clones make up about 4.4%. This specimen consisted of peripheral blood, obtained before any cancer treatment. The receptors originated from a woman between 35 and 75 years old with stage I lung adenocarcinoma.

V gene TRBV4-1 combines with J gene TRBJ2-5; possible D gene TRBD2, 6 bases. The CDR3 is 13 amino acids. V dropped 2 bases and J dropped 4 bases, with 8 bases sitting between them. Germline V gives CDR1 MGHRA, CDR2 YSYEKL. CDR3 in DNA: TGCGCCAGCAGCCAATGGAGGGGAGAGACCCAGTACTTC. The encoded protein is CASSQWRGETQYF.

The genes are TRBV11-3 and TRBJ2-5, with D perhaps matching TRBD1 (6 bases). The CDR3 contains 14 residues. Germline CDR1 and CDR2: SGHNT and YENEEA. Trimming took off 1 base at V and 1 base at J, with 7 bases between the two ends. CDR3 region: CASSLGTAQETQYF. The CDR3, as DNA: TGTGCCAGCAGCTTAGGGACAGCCCAAGAGACCCAGTACTTC.

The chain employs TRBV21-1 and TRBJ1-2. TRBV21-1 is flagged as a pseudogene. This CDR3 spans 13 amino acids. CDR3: CAPSLGIACGYTF. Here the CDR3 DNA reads TGTGCCCCCAGTCTGGGTATCGCTTGTGGCTACACCTTC.

The CDR3 region has the DNA TGTGCCAGCAGCCCCCGGTCAGGGGCTGAAGCTTTCTTT. It encodes CASSPRSGAEAFF. The chain has TRBV7-3 and TRBJ1-1, with TRBD1 as a possible D gene (6 bases). CDR1 SGHTA and CDR2 FQGTGA come from the germline V gene. Trimming took off 5 bases at V and 6 bases at J, with 13 bases between the two ends. This CDR3 is 13 amino acids long.

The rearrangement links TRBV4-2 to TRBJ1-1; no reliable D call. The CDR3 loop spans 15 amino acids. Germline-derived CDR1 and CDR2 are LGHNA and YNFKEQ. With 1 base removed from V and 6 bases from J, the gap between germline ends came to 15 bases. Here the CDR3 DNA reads TGTGCCAGCAGCCAAGCTAACGAAGGGTTCCCTGAAGCTTTCTTT. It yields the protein CASSQANEGFPEAFF.

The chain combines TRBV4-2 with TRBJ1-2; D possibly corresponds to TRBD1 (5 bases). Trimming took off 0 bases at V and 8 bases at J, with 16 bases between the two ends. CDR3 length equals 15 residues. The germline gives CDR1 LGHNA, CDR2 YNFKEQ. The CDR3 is CASSQDPDSQGGYTF. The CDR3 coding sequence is TGTGCCAGCAGCCAAGATCCGGACTCCCAGGGCGGCTACACCTTC.

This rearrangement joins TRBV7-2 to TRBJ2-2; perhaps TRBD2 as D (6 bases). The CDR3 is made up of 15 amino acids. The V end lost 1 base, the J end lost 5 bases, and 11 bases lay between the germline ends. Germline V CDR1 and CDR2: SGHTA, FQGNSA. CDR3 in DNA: TGTGCCAGCAGCTTAGATAAGGAGGGGACCGGGGAGCTGTTTTTT. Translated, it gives CASSLDKEGTGELFF. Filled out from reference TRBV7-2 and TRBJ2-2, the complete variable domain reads GAGVSQSPSNKVTEKGKDVELRCDPISGHTALYWYRQSLGQGLEFLIYFQGNSAPDKSGLPSDRFSAERTGGSVSTLTIQRTQQEDSAVYLCASSLDKEGTGELFFGEGSRLTVL.

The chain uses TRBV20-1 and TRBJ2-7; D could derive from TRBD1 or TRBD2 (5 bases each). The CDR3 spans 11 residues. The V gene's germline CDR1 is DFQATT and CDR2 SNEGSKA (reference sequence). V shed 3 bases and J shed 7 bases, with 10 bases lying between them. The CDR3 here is CSASGAVEQYF. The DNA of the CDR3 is TGCAGTGCTAGCGGGGCCGTGGAGCAGTACTTC.

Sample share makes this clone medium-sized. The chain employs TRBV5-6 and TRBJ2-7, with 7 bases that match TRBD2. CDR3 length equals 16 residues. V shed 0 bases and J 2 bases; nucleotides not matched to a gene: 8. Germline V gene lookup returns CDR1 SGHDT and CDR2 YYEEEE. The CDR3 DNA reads TGTGCCAGCAGCTTGGTCGGGGGGATGACCGCCTACGAGCAGTACTTC. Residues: CASSLVGGMTAYEQYF. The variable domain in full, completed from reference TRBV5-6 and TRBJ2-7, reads DAGVTQSPTHLIKTRGQQVTLRCSPKSGHDTVSWYQQALGQGPQFIFQYYEEEERQRGNFPDRFSGHQFPNYSSELNVNALLLGDSALYLCASSLVGGMTAYEQYFGPGTRLTVT.

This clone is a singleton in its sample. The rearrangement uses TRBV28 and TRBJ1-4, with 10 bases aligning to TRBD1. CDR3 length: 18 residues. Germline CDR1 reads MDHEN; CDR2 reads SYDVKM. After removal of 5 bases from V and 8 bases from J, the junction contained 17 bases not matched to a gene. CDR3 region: CASSPRPGTGVGVEKLFF. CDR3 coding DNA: TGTGCCAGCAGTCCCCGACCCGGGACAGGGGTTGGGGTCGAAAAACTGTTTTTT.

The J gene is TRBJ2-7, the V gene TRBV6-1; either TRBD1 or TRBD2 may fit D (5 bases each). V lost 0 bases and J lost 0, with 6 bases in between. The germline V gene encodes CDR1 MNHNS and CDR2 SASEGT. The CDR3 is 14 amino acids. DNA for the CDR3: TGTGCCAGCAGTGAAGCGGGGACCTCCTACGAGCAGTACTTC. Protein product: CASSEAGTSYEQYF.

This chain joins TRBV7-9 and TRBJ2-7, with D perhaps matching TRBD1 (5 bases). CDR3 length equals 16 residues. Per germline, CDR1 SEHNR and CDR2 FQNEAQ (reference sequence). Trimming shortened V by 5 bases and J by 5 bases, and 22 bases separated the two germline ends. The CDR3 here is CASSPRIGHLQHEQYF. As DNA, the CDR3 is TGTGCCAGCAGCCCCCGAATCGGACATCTTCAACACGAGCAGTACTTC.

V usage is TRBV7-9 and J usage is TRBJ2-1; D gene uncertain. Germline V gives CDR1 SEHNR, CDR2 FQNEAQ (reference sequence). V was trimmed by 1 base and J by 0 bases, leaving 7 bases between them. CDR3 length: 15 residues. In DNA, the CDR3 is TGTGCCAGCAGCTTAGAGTGGGGCTCCTACAATGAGCAGTTCTTC. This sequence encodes CASSLEWGSYNEQFF.